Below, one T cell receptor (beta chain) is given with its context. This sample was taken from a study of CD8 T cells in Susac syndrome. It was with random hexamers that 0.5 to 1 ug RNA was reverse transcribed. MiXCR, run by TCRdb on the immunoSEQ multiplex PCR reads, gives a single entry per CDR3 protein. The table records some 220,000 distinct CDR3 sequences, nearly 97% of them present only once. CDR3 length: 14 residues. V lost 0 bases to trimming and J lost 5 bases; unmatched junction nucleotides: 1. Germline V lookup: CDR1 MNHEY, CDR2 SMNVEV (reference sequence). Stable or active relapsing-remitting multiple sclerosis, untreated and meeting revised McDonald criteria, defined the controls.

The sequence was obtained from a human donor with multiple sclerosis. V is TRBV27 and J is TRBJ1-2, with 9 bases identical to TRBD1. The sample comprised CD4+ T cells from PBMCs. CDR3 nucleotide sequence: TGTGCCAGCAGTTTATCCGACAGGGGGTATGGCTACACCTTC. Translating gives CASSLSDRGYGYTF.